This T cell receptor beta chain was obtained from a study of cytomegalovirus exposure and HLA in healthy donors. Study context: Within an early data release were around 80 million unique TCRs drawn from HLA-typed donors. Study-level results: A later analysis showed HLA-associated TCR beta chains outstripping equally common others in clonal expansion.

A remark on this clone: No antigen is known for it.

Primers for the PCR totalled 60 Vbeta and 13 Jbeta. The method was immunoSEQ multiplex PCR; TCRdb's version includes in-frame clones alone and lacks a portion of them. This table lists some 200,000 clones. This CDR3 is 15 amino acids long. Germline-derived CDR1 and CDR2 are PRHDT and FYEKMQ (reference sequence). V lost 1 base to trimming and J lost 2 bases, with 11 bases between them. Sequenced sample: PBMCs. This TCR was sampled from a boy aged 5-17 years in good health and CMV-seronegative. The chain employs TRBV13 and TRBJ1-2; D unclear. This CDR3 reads CASSLAKSSNYGYTF. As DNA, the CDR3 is TGTGCCAGCAGCTTAGCCAAGAGTAGCAACTATGGCTACACCTTC.